The rows below give T cell receptor beta chains drawn from one sample of a study of identical twins. TCRdb reprocessed the 5' RACE reads via MiXCR and lists one record per CDR3 protein. The table has about 700,000 distinct CDR3 sequences, around 8.6% seen once. The same sample was also studied in work on yellow fever vaccine responses in identical twins.

Input material: PBMCs. These receptors originate from a woman in her late teens or twenties in good health. Each CDR3 is given with its conserved first and last residue. The D gene is left open where the match is weak. Clone size, where shown, is once, few, many, or a class for clones that have expanded.

13	NA	TRBV6-1	TRBJ2-2	TRBD2	TGTGCCAGCAGCCGGACTAGGAACGGGGAGCTGTTTTTT	CASSRTRNGELFF
14	NA	TRBV27	TRBJ2-7	NA	TGTGCCAGCAGTTTAGGGGGCCACTCCTACGAGCAGTACTTC	CASSLGGHSYEQYF
18	few	TRBV5-6	TRBJ2-1	NA	TGTGCCAGCAGCTCGAAACAAGGAACGGGGAGCTCCTACAATGAGCAGTTCTTC	CASSSKQGTGSSYNEQFF
12	many	TRBV12-3/TRBV12-4	TRBJ1-2	NA	TGTGCCAGCAGTTCACCGAGCGATGGCTACACCTTC	CASSSPSDGYTF
11	NA	TRBV29-1	TRBJ2-1	NA	TGCAGCGTTGATGATTACGGTGAGCAGTTCTTC	CSVDDYGEQFF
14	NA	TRBV4-3	TRBJ2-3	NA	TGCGCCAGCAGCCAAGAGGTAGCGGCAGATACGCAGTATTTT	CASSQEVAADTQYF
18	NA	TRBV18	TRBJ2-3	TRBD1	TGTGCCAGCTCACCAACCCTGGGACAGGGCTCTAGCACAGATACGCAGTATTTT	CASSPTLGQGSSTDTQYF
14	few	TRBV28	TRBJ2-5	TRBD2	TGTGCCAGCAGCGGGGGAGGGGCTCAAGAGACCCAGTACTTC	CASSGGGAQETQYF
16	few	TRBV7-6	TRBJ1-4	NA	TGTGCCAGCAGCTTAGGGTCTGGGTCGACTAATGAAAAACTGTTTTTT	CASSLGSGSTNEKLFF
13	NA	TRBV7-2	TRBJ2-7	NA	TGTGCCAGCAGCCCAGGTAATGGCTACGAGCAGTACTTC	CASSPGNGYEQYF
16	few	TRBV27	TRBJ1-1	TRBD1	TGTGCCAGCAGTTCGCGGACAGGGTACTCGAACACTGAAGCTTTCTTT	CASSSRTGYSNTEAFF
17	many	TRBV11-2	TRBJ2-1	TRBD2	TGTGCCAGCAGCCCGCACACCCTCGGGGGGGGCACAAATGAGCAGTTCTTC	CASSPHTLGGGTNEQFF
20	NA	TRBV18	TRBJ2-2	TRBD2	TGTGCCAGCTCACCTTTATCACTCAGCGGGGGTCCTCCGAACACCGGGGAGCTGTTTTTT	CASSPLSLSGGPPNTGELFF
13	few	TRBV7-9	TRBJ2-1	NA	TGTGCCAGCAGCTTAGGTAGCAACCATGAGCAGTTCTTC	CASSLGSNHEQFF
15	many	TRBV21-1	TRBJ2-3	NA	TGTGCCAGCCAGACCCCCGGTTCGTCGGGAGATACGCAGTATTTT	CASQTPGSSGDTQYF
20	many	TRBV7-8	TRBJ1-5	NA	TGTGCCAGCAGCCACAAACCTGGGGGGGTACCCCTTAATAGCAATCAGCCCCAGCATTTT	CASSHKPGGVPLNSNQPQHF
17	many	TRBV12-3/TRBV12-4	TRBJ1-5	TRBD1	TGTGCCAGCAGTTTGGAGACAGGGGGAAATAGCAATCAGCCCCAGCATTTT	CASSLETGGNSNQPQHF
13	NA	TRBV29-1	TRBJ1-5	NA	TGCAGCGTGGTCCCGGGGGGGGGTCAGCCCCAGCATTTT	CSVVPGGGQPQHF
16	NA	TRBV7-3	TRBJ1-4	NA	TGTGCCAGCAGCTTAGAACCCGTACCAGGGAATGAAAAACTGTTTTTT	CASSLEPVPGNEKLFF
12	many	TRBV29-1	TRBJ2-1	TRBD1	TGCAGCGCCATAGACAGGGAGACTGAGCAGTTCTTC	CSAIDRETEQFF
20	NA	TRBV12-2	TRBJ2-4	NA	TGTGCAAGTCGCTTACCGAGCCCCGGGACAGGGGTCTCGGCCAAAAACATTCAGTACTTC	CASRLPSPGTGVSAKNIQYF
14	few	TRBV28	TRBJ2-7	NA	TGTGCCAGCGAAAGACAGGGAGGCACCTACGAGCAGTACTTC	CASERQGGTYEQYF
15	NA	TRBV5-6	TRBJ2-1	TRBD2	TGTGCCAGCAAATCGACTAGCGGGATCTACAATGAGCAGTTCTTC	CASKSTSGIYNEQFF
14	many	TRBV4-2	TRBJ2-7	NA	TGTGCCAGCAGCCCTGAGGGACATGTTGGCGAGCAGTACTTC	CASSPEGHVGEQYF
14	few	TRBV29-1	TRBJ1-1	NA	TGCAGCGTTGATAATCGGGGGGTGGGTACTGAAGCTTTCTTT	CSVDNRGVGTEAFF
15	few	TRBV2	TRBJ2-5	TRBD2	TGTGCCAGCAGCCTCTTAGCGGGGCGGAGAGAGACCCAGTACTTC	CASSLLAGRRETQYF
13	few	TRBV7-9	TRBJ1-1	NA	TGTGCCAGCAGCGCCCAGTTGAACACTGAAGCTTTCTTT	CASSAQLNTEAFF
14	few	TRBV21-1	TRBJ2-5	NA	TGTGCCAGCAGCAAAGGAATGTACCAAGAGACCCAGTACTTC	CASSKGMYQETQYF
14	NA	TRBV28	TRBJ1-1	NA	TGTGCCAGCAGTTACTACAGGCAGAACACTGAAGCTTTCTTT	CASSYYRQNTEAFF
16	many	TRBV28	TRBJ2-1	TRBD1	TGTGCCAGCAGGATTAGGACAGGTCGCACTTACAATGAGCAGTTCTTC	CASRIRTGRTYNEQFF
17	many	TRBV11-2	TRBJ1-1	NA	TGTGCCAGCAGCTTAGAGGTGGGGTCGAGTATGAACACTGAAGCTTTCTTT	CASSLEVGSSMNTEAFF
16	NA	TRBV9	TRBJ2-2	TRBD1	TGTGCCAGCAGCGTTAATACAGGGGGCCTTGCCGGGGAGCTGTTTTTT	CASSVNTGGLAGELFF
17	many	TRBV7-2	TRBJ2-2	TRBD2	TGTGCCAGCCACGTCCCAGGACTAGCGAGGAACACCGGGGAGCTGTTTTTT	CASHVPGLARNTGELFF
13	few	TRBV29-1	TRBJ2-1	NA	TGCAGCGCCCGTTCGGGATATGGAAATGAGCAGTTCTTC	CSARSGYGNEQFF
16	NA	TRBV18	TRBJ2-3	TRBD2	TGTGCCAGCTCACCAGATGCGGGAGTGAGCACAGATACGCAGTATTTT	CASSPDAGVSTDTQYF
13	NA	TRBV6-1	TRBJ1-1	TRBD1	TGTGCCAGCAACTCGGGACAGGGCGCTGAAGCTTTCTTT	CASNSGQGAEAFF
16	many	TRBV5-1	TRBJ2-2	NA	TGCGCCAGCAGCTTTCGGGCGAGAGCTAACACCGGGGAGCTGTTTTTT	CASSFRARANTGELFF
18	few	TRBV5-1	TRBJ2-1	TRBD2	TGCGCCAGCAGCTTGGATCTCCGGGCGGGGGGCTCCTACAATGAGCAGTTCTTC	CASSLDLRAGGSYNEQFF
16	few	TRBV6-2/TRBV6-3	TRBJ1-1	TRBD1	TGTGCCAGCAGTTACAGGACAGGGGGCTATGGCACTGAAGCTTTCTTT	CASSYRTGGYGTEAFF
14	few	TRBV20-1	TRBJ2-1	NA	TGCAGTGCTAGAGCTAGCCCGGGCTGCAATGAGCAGTTCTTC	CSARASPGCNEQFF
15	many	TRBV6-1	TRBJ2-5	NA	TGTGCCAGCAGTCTTCCGGGAACAGGTCTGGAGACCCAGTACTTC	CASSLPGTGLETQYF
14	NA	TRBV10-3	TRBJ2-3	TRBD2	TGTGCCATCCGGCTAGCGGGAGGGACAGATACGCAGTATTTT	CAIRLAGGTDTQYF
14	NA	TRBV14	TRBJ2-7	TRBD1	TGTGCCAGCAGCCTCGGGACAGGGCGATTCGAGCAGTACTTC	CASSLGTGRFEQYF
14	few	TRBV27	TRBJ2-7	NA	TGTGCCAGCAGTCCGACGGACGGTCCCTACGAGCAGTACTTC	CASSPTDGPYEQYF
14	few	TRBV10-3	TRBJ2-7	NA	TGTGCCATCAGTGGAGGTTCTGGGATCTACGAGCAGTACTTC	CAISGGSGIYEQYF
13	NA	TRBV5-1	TRBJ2-1	TRBD1	TGCGCCAGCAGCGTAGGGACAGCCAATGAGCAGTTCTTC	CASSVGTANEQFF
18	few	TRBV11-2	TRBJ2-3	TRBD2	TGTGCCAGCAGCGCGGTTTTCTCGCGGGGGGGCAGCACAGATACGCAGTATTTT	CASSAVFSRGGSTDTQYF
13	many	TRBV20-1	TRBJ2-1	NA	TGCAGTGCTATCATAACTGCATACAATGAGCAGTTCTTC	CSAIITAYNEQFF
16	many	TRBV7-9	TRBJ1-4	TRBD1	TGTGCCAGCAGCTACAACCGGGACAGGGGATTTGAAAAACTGTTTTTT	CASSYNRDRGFEKLFF
14	NA	TRBV2	TRBJ2-1	NA	TGTGCCAGTCCGGTCGGGAGCTCCTACAATGAGCAGTTCTTC	CASPVGSSYNEQFF
13	few	TRBV29-1	TRBJ2-3	NA	TGCAGCGTTGCAGGATCGGCCACAGATACGCAGTATTTT	CSVAGSATDTQYF
15	few	TRBV6-2/TRBV6-3	TRBJ2-1	TRBD2	TGTGCCAGCAGCATACTAGCGGGAGGATACAATGAGCAGTTCTTC	CASSILAGGYNEQFF
15	NA	TRBV4-1	TRBJ2-3	NA	TGCGCCAGCAGCCCGTTGGACGGCGGAACAGATACGCAGTATTTT	CASSPLDGGTDTQYF
15	many	TRBV24-1	TRBJ2-7	TRBD1	TGTGCCACCAGTGACTCCGGGACAGGGCCCTACGAGCAGTACTTC	CATSDSGTGPYEQYF
13	many	TRBV29-1	TRBJ2-7	TRBD1	TGCAGCGTTGTAAGGACAGGTTCCTACGAGCAGTACTTC	CSVVRTGSYEQYF
16	NA	TRBV6-2/TRBV6-3	TRBJ2-7	TRBD2	TGTGCCAGCAGTTACACTAGCGGGAAAGACTCCTACGAGCAGTACTTC	CASSYTSGKDSYEQYF